The rows below give T cell receptor beta chains drawn from one sample of a study of shared clonotypes between healthy human individuals. Clones were sequenced by immunoSEQ multiplex PCR, and TCRdb holds only the in-frame ones, with some missing. The sample contains about 990,000 clones, more than 75% of which appear only once. The sequenced sample was memory CD4+ T cells from PBMCs. These receptors were collected from a man aged 18 to 35 in good health. Some clones in this sample may be carry-over from other donors' samples. CDR3s include the opening cysteine and the closing phenylalanine or tryptophan. The order of the fields is D gene, clone size, J gene, V gene, CDR3 protein, CDR3 DNA. The D gene is left open where the match is weak. Clone size is stated in some rows and not others, as once, few, many or a class when expanded.

-,-,TRBJ1-2,TRBV6-5,CASSRDEGASYGYTF,TGTGCCAGCAGTCGGGACGAAGGGGCTAGCTATGGCTACACCTTC
TRBD2,-,TRBJ2-7,TRBV18,CASSPRGIHEQYF,TGTGCCAGCTCACCGCGGGGGATACACGAGCAGTACTTC
TRBD2,once,TRBJ2-1,TRBV14,CASSQDRDYGYNEQFF,TGTGCCAGCAGCCAAGACAGGGACTACGGCTACAATGAGCAGTTCTTC
TRBD2,-,TRBJ2-1,TRBV30,CAWSARTSGSRYEQFF,TGTGCCTGGAGTGCCAGGACTAGCGGGAGTCGATATGAGCAGTTCTTC
-,-,TRBJ2-5,TRBV30,CAWEDMGQRQETQYF,TGTGCCTGGGAAGATATGGGGCAGAGACAAGAGACCCAGTACTTC
-,-,TRBJ1-1,TRBV28,CASSSVLEAFF,TGTGCCAGCAGTTCCGTCCTTGAAGCTTTCTTT
-,-,TRBJ2-7,TRBV4-2,CASGPEGRHEQYF,TGTGCCAGCGGACCGGAGGGGCGACACGAGCAGTACTTC
-,-,TRBJ1-1,TRBV5-6,CASSPGRGGRTEAFF,TGTGCCAGCAGCCCAGGTAGGGGTGGGAGGACTGAAGCTTTCTTT
-,-,TRBJ2-3,TRBV6-6,CASTRGVDTDTQYF,TGTGCCAGCACGAGAGGCGTGGACACAGATACGCAGTATTTT
TRBD2,once,TRBJ2-1,TRBV18,CASSQAGAREQFF,TGTGCCAGCTCACAAGCGGGGGCGAGGGAGCAGTTCTTC
-,-,TRBJ2-3,TRBV6-1,CASSEWGLSTDTQYF,TGTGCCAGCAGTGAATGGGGTCTTAGCACAGATACGCAGTATTTT
-,-,TRBJ2-5,TRBV9,CASSPRGEFGETQYF,TGTGCCAGCAGCCCTCGAGGAGAGTTCGGGGAGACCCAGTACTTC
TRBD2,-,TRBJ2-7,TRBV5-1,CASSLVAGGYEQYF,TGCGCCAGCAGCTTGGTAGCGGGAGGATACGAGCAGTACTTC
-,-,TRBJ1-4,TRBV5-4,CASSSGGVTNEKLFF,TGTGCCAGCAGCTCGGGAGGGGTGACTAATGAAAAACTGTTTTTT
TRBD1,-,TRBJ2-3,TRBV10-3,CAISSTGGYSTDTQYF,TGTGCCATCAGCTCAACAGGGGGATATAGCACAGATACGCAGTATTTT
-,-,TRBJ1-2,TRBV5-1,CASSFGLLYGYTF,TGCGCCAGCAGCTTCGGGCTCCTCTATGGCTACACCTTC
TRBD1,few,TRBJ1-3,TRBV30,CACRQGASGNTIYF,TGTGCCTGCCGACAGGGAGCCTCTGGAAACACCATATATTTT
-,-,TRBJ2-3,TRBV18,CASSRRQSGRVTDTQYF,TGTGCCAGCTCACGCAGGCAATCCGGTCGGGTAACAGATACGCAGTATTTT
-,-,TRBJ2-7,TRBV6-6,CASGVSYEQYF,TGTGCCAGCGGCGTATCCTACGAGCAGTACTTC
-,-,TRBJ1-4,TRBV30,CAWARPGVGEKLFF,TGTGCCTGGGCACGTCCGGGGGTTGGTGAAAAACTGTTTTTT
TRBD1,-,TRBJ1-2,TRBV5-8,CASSLGEGAEANYGYTF,TGTGCCAGCAGCTTGGGGGAGGGGGCCGAAGCTAACTATGGCTACACCTTC
TRBD1,-,TRBJ2-6,TRBV19,CASSPGQGKFGGANVLTF,TGTGCCAGTAGTCCCGGACAGGGGAAGTTCGGTGGGGCCAACGTCCTGACTTTC
TRBD1,-,TRBJ1-2,TRBV28,CASNLLRDRSHTF,TGTGCCAGCAACCTCCTTCGGGACAGAAGTCACACCTTC
-,-,TRBJ2-1,TRBV29-1,CSVLGQIDNEQFF,TGCAGCGTTTTAGGGCAGATCGACAATGAGCAGTTCTTC
TRBD1,-,TRBJ2-7,TRBV7-8,CASSLGGTGSYEQYF,TGTGCCAGCAGCTTAGGAGGGACAGGCTCCTACGAGCAGTACTTC
TRBD2,few,TRBJ2-7,TRBV5-1,CASSSLAPYEQYF,TGCGCCAGCAGCTCACTAGCGCCCTACGAGCAGTACTTC
TRBD1,-,TRBJ1-1,TRBV29-1,CSVERTGMNTEAFF,TGCAGCGTCGAAAGGACAGGCATGAACACTGAAGCTTTCTTT
TRBD1,-,TRBJ2-2,TRBV19,CASSPAGTGGAGELFF,TGTGCCAGTAGTCCAGCAGGGACAGGGGGAGCCGGGGAGCTGTTTTTT
-,-,TRBJ2-7,TRBV19,CASSPGTIYEQYF,TGTGCCAGTAGCCCCGGCACAATCTACGAGCAGTACTTC
-,-,TRBJ1-3,TRBV9,CASSTGGLTSGNTIYF,TGTGCCAGCAGCACAGGAGGACTGACCTCTGGAAACACCATATATTTT
-,-,TRBJ2-2,TRBV9,CASSGPGYTGELFF,TGTGCCAGCAGCGGTCCAGGATACACCGGGGAGCTGTTTTTT
-,-,TRBJ2-1,TRBV2,CAVSSYNEQFF,TGTGCCGTAAGCTCCTACAATGAGCAGTTCTTC
TRBD2,-,TRBJ2-1,TRBV6-6,CATLSGRAYNEQFF,TGTGCCACCCTTAGCGGGAGGGCCTACAATGAGCAGTTCTTC
TRBD2,-,TRBJ2-3,TRBV9,CASSTGLATNTQYF,TGTGCCAGCAGCACGGGACTAGCGACTAATACGCAGTATTTT
-,few,TRBJ1-2,TRBV12-5,CASGSSGHGWGYTF,TGTGCTAGTGGTTCCTCTGGACATGGTTGGGGCTACACCTTC
-,-,TRBJ2-6,TRBV27,CASSLGTGPGANVLTF,TGTGCCAGCAGTTTAGGGACGGGACCTGGGGCCAACGTCCTGACTTTC
-,-,TRBJ2-2,TRBV4-3,CASSQEGTVTGELFF,TGCGCCAGCAGCCAAGAAGGAACTGTCACCGGGGAGCTGTTTTTT
TRBD2,-,TRBJ2-1,TRBV2,CASIQRTSQNNEQFF,TGTGCCAGCATCCAGCGGACTAGTCAAAACAATGAGCAGTTCTTC
-,-,TRBJ2-7,TRBV10-3,CAISEYFTGFQYF,TGTGCCATCAGTGAGTACTTTACAGGGTTTCAGTACTTC
TRBD1,few,TRBJ2-7,TRBV7-8,CASSLTRQGAYEQYF,TGTGCCAGCAGCCTCACCCGACAGGGGGCCTACGAGCAGTACTTC
-,-,TRBJ2-3,TRBV4-1,CASSQVPTGPTDTQYF,TGCGCCAGCAGCCAAGTTCCGACGGGACCCACAGATACGCAGTATTTT
-,few,TRBJ2-7,TRBV6-5,CASSNRGYEQYF,TGTGCCAGCAGTAACCGGGGCTACGAGCAGTACTTC
-,-,TRBJ1-1,TRBV18,CASSPPYGLNTEAFF,TGTGCCAGCTCACCACCCTACGGGCTAAACACTGAAGCTTTCTTT
-,-,TRBJ2-7,TRBV5-1,CASSPTSPGTATYEQYF,TGCGCCAGCAGCCCAACCTCACCCGGGACTGCGACCTACGAGCAGTACTTC
TRBD2,-,TRBJ2-1,TRBV4-2,CASSRPGTSGNEQFF,TGTGCCAGCAGCCGTCCCGGGACTAGCGGGAATGAGCAGTTCTTC
TRBD1,-,TRBJ2-2,TRBV4-2,CASSPGTGRGTGELFF,TGTGCCAGCAGCCCCGGGACAGGGAGAGGCACCGGGGAGCTGTTTTTT
TRBD1,-,TRBJ2-3,TRBV29-1,CSVEDGQGTDTQYF,TGCAGCGTTGAAGACGGACAGGGCACAGATACGCAGTATTTT
TRBD1,-,TRBJ2-1,TRBV18,CASSQGQNLYNEQFF,TGTGCCAGCTCTCAGGGACAGAACCTCTACAATGAGCAGTTCTTC
TRBD1,-,TRBJ2-7,TRBV5-1,CASSRTGVEQYF,TGCGCCAGCAGCCGTACAGGGGTCGAGCAGTACTTC
-,-,TRBJ1-2,TRBV18,CASSPRRGTNYGYTF,TGTGCCAGCTCACCAAGGAGGGGTACTAACTATGGCTACACCTTC
TRBD2,-,TRBJ2-7,TRBV28,CASSSPGLAGMEQYF,TGTGCCAGCAGTTCCCCGGGACTAGCGGGTATGGAGCAGTACTTC